These T cell receptor beta chains were read from a single sample in a study of OX40 agonist ivuxolimab in advanced cancers. The data were produced by immunoSEQ multiplex PCR, yet TCRdb's version contains in-frame clones alone and is incomplete. The sample lists some 58,000 clones; about nine tenths were seen once. The sequences come from CD4+ or CD8+ T cells sorted from blood, collected in a trial of the OX40 agonist ivuxolimab. Receptors were obtained from an adult with an advanced solid tumor such as melanoma, head and neck, liver or kidney cancer. CDR3s include the opening cysteine and the closing phenylalanine or tryptophan. The D gene is left open where the match is weak. Only part of the rows carry a size: once, few, many, or a class if the clone is expanded.

>once|TRBV5-6|NA|TRBJ2-7
CASSLGLSGYEQYF
TGTGCCAGCAGCTTGGGTTTGTCGGGCTACGAGCAGTACTTC
>NA|TRBV28|NA|TRBJ2-4
CAAARGVQNIQYF
TGTGCCGCGGCAAGGGGGGTCCAAAACATTCAGTACTTC
>once|TRBV6-5|NA|TRBJ2-3
CASSYRDPSTDTQYF
TGTGCCAGCAGCTACCGGGACCCCAGCACAGATACGCAGTATTTT
>NA|TRBV19|TRBD2|TRBJ2-5
CASTKNGEGTQYF
TGTGCCAGTACCAAGAACGGGGAGGGGACCCAGTACTTC
>once|TRBV28|NA|TRBJ1-2
CASSSGSRGYTF
TGTGCCAGCAGTTCCGGGAGTCGTGGCTACACCTTC
>NA|TRBV7-8|NA|TRBJ2-7
CASSLAGAAYEQYF
TGTGCCAGCAGCTTAGCGGGAGCGGCCTACGAGCAGTACTTC
>few|TRBV5-1|TRBD1|TRBJ1-1
CASSSGQVGGTEAFF
TGCGCCAGCAGTTCCGGACAGGTTGGGGGGACTGAAGCTTTCTTT
>few|TRBV30|NA|TRBJ1-1
CAWSVGTQRQF
TGTGCCTGGAGTGTAGGGACCCAAAGGCAATTT
>NA|TRBV27|TRBD2|TRBJ2-4
CASSLSRGGKNIQYF
TGTGCCAGCAGTTTATCGCGGGGGGGCAAAAACATTCAGTACTTC
>NA|TRBV6-6|TRBD1|TRBJ1-2
CASSYSNMQGDGYTF
TGTGCCAGCAGTTACTCGAATATGCAGGGGGATGGCTACACCTTC
>NA|TRBV5-1|NA|TRBJ1-5
CASSFSGGEGQPQHF
TGCGCCAGCAGCTTTAGTGGAGGGGAGGGTCAGCCCCAGCATTTT
>few|TRBV27|NA|TRBJ2-2
CASSIRGPPNTGELFF
TGTGCCAGCAGTATCCGGGGGCCTCCGAACACCGGGGAGCTGTTTTTT
>NA|TRBV11-1|TRBD2|TRBJ2-5
CASSLNSGNQETQYF
TGTGCCAGCAGCTTAAATAGCGGGAATCAAGAGACCCAGTACTTC
>NA|TRBV25-1|NA|TRBJ2-5
CASSVAEQETQYF
TGTGCCAGCAGTGTAGCGGAGCAAGAGACCCAGTACTTC
>once|TRBV5-6|TRBD1|TRBJ1-2
CASIEGTGVYGYTF
TGTGCCAGCATCGAGGGGACAGGGGTCTATGGCTACACCTTC
>NA|TRBV7-3|NA|TRBJ1-3
CASSLTGTPGNTIYF
TGTGCCAGCAGCTTAACCGGGACCCCTGGAAACACCATATATTTT
>NA|TRBV10-1|NA|TRBJ2-2
CASSDLTGRPGELFF
TGCGCCAGCAGTGACCTTACTGGACGTCCCGGGGAGCTGTTTTTT
>NA|TRBV18|NA|TRBJ1-2
CASSLSGGGRGYGYTF
TGTGCCAGCTCACTTTCCGGAGGGGGGCGCGGCTATGGCTACACCTTC
>NA|TRBV7-9|TRBD1|TRBJ1-1
CASSNRGPEAFF
TGTGCCAGCAGCAACAGGGGTCCTGAAGCTTTCTTT
>once|TRBV6-5|NA|TRBJ1-5
CASSKAGRVQPQHF
TGTGCCAGCAGTAAGGCAGGGAGGGTCCAGCCCCAGCATTTT
>once|TRBV6-1|NA|TRBJ1-5
CASSEIPGLYSNQPQHF
TGTGCCAGCAGTGAAATTCCCGGTTTGTATAGCAATCAGCCCCAGCATTTT
>NA|TRBV29-1|TRBD1|TRBJ2-5
CSGGQDQETQYF
TGCAGCGGCGGACAGGATCAAGAGACCCAGTACTTC
>NA|TRBV7-9|NA|TRBJ2-1
CASSLMTDYNEQFF
TGTGCCAGCAGCTTAATGACCGATTACAATGAGCAGTTCTTC
>NA|TRBV2|NA|TRBJ2-7
CASSVFRDSYEQYF
TGTGCCAGCAGTGTTTTTCGGGACTCCTACGAGCAGTACTTC
>NA|TRBV5-5|TRBD2|TRBJ2-7
CASSLGGLAGLTYEQYF
TGTGCCAGCAGCTTGGGGGGACTAGCGGGCCTTACCTACGAGCAGTACTTC
>NA|TRBV18|TRBD1|TRBJ1-1
CASSPRQGNTEAFF
TGTGCCAGCTCACCGAGACAGGGGAACACTGAAGCTTTCTTT
>NA|TRBV5-1|NA|TRBJ2-5
CASREGGETQYF
TGCGCCAGCAGGGAGGGGGGAGAGACCCAGTACTTC
>NA|TRBV20-1|TRBD1|TRBJ2-7
CSGQGDREQYF
TGCAGTGGACAGGGGGATCGCGAGCAGTACTTC
>NA|TRBV7-2|NA|TRBJ1-6
CASSLNYNSPLHF
TGTGCCAGCAGCTTAAACTATAATTCACCCCTCCACTTT
>once|TRBV6-6|NA|TRBJ2-1
CASSYGASSYNEQFF
TGTGCCAGCAGTTACGGCGCCAGCTCCTACAATGAGCAGTTCTTC
>NA|TRBV19|TRBD2|TRBJ2-1
CASSLAGPAYNEQFF
TGTGCCAGTAGTCTAGCGGGCCCTGCCTACAATGAGCAGTTCTTC
>NA|TRBV19|NA|TRBJ2-7
CASSRSQGFGYEQYF
TGTGCCAGTAGTCGATCACAGGGATTCGGCTACGAGCAGTACTTC
>NA|TRBV7-3|NA|TRBJ2-3
CASSLMLSTDTQYF
TGTGCCAGCAGCTTAATGCTTTCGACAGATACGCAGTATTTT
>NA|TRBV28|NA|TRBJ1-1
CASSLFGDGAFF
TGTGCCAGCAGTTTATTCGGGGATGGGGCTTTCTTT
>NA|TRBV19|NA|TRBJ2-3
CASMGGRRMDTQYF
TGTGCCAGTATGGGGGGAAGAAGGATGGATACGCAGTATTTT
>NA|TRBV6-1|NA|TRBJ2-7
CASTPGDLGEQYF
TGTGCCAGCACCCCGGGGGATTTGGGCGAGCAGTACTTC
>few|TRBV7-2|NA|TRBJ2-6
CASSLGLTGANVLTF
TGTGCCAGCAGCTTAGGGTTAACTGGGGCCAACGTCCTGACTTTC
>NA|TRBV2|NA|TRBJ2-5
CASRQGRAQETQYF
TGTGCCAGCAGACAAGGAAGGGCGCAAGAGACCCAGTACTTC
>NA|TRBV2|TRBD1|TRBJ1-1
CASSDDSGTGFDTEAFF
TGTGCCAGCAGCGATGATTCGGGGACAGGGTTTGACACTGAAGCTTTCTTT
>NA|TRBV5-6|NA|TRBJ2-7
CASSLAAAYEQYF
TGTGCCAGCAGCTTGGCCGCTGCCTACGAGCAGTACTTC
>NA|TRBV6-5|NA|TRBJ1-1
CASRSTYTEAFF
TGTGCCAGCAGGTCGACTTACACTGAAGCTTTCTTT
>NA|TRBV7-2|NA|TRBJ2-1
CASSPSGINNNEQFF
TGTGCCAGCAGCCCGAGCGGAATCAATAACAATGAGCAGTTCTTC
>NA|TRBV12-5|TRBD1|TRBJ2-7
CASGNRTGFVYEQYF
TGTGCTAGTGGTAACCGGACAGGATTCGTGTACGAGCAGTACTTC
>NA|TRBV2|NA|TRBJ2-2
CASSVLVNTGELFF
TGTGCCAGCAGTGTATTAGTGAACACCGGGGAGCTGTTTTTT
>NA|TRBV14|NA|TRBJ2-1
CASSPFPGLSNEQFF
TGTGCCAGCAGCCCCTTCCCCGGACTCTCCAATGAGCAGTTCTTC
>NA|TRBV13|NA|TRBJ2-5
CASSRLGRLETQYF
TGTGCCAGCAGCCGATTGGGGCGTCTGGAGACCCAGTACTTC
>NA|TRBV30|NA|TRBJ2-2
CAWSKLGTGELFF
TGTGCCTGGAGTAAATTGGGCACCGGGGAGCTGTTTTTT
>NA|TRBV5-1|TRBD1|TRBJ1-1
CASSLEWGTGGAPEAFF
TGCGCCAGCAGCTTGGAGTGGGGGACAGGGGGTGCCCCTGAAGCTTTCTTT
>once|TRBV6-6|TRBD1|TRBJ2-7
CASSSGQGAAYEQYF
TGTGCCAGCAGTTCGGGACAGGGGGCTGCCTACGAGCAGTACTTC
>NA|TRBV29-1|TRBD2|TRBJ2-5
CSVEVFSGGGVQETQYF
TGCAGCGTTGAAGTTTTTTCTGGCGGGGGAGTTCAAGAGACCCAGTACTTC
>NA|TRBV2|NA|TRBJ2-5
CASSDNSAETQYF
TGTGCCAGCAGTGATAACAGTGCAGAGACCCAGTACTTC
>NA|TRBV18|TRBD1|TRBJ2-7
CASSPGQGAREQYF
TGTGCCAGCTCACCAGGGCAGGGGGCGAGGGAGCAGTACTTC
>NA|TRBV9|TRBD2|TRBJ2-5
CASSVVAGPQETQYF
TGTGCCAGCAGCGTAGTAGCGGGCCCCCAAGAGACCCAGTACTTC
>NA|TRBV19|TRBD1|TRBJ1-2
CASSTARGNYGYTF
TGTGCCAGTAGTACAGCCAGGGGGAACTATGGCTACACCTTC
>NA|TRBV10-3|TRBD1|TRBJ1-1
CAIRTGLYTEAFF
TGTGCCATCAGGACAGGGCTTTACACTGAAGCTTTCTTT
>NA|TRBV2|NA|TRBJ1-1
CASSESGPRDGTEAFF
TGTGCCAGCAGTGAATCGGGTCCCAGGGACGGCACTGAAGCTTTCTTT
>NA|TRBV5-8|NA|TRBJ2-1
CASSLQSSYNEQFF
TGTGCCAGCAGCTTACAGAGCTCCTACAATGAGCAGTTCTTC
>NA|TRBV5-1|NA|TRBJ2-5
CASSLGRLQETQYF
TGCGCCAGCAGCTTGGGTAGACTCCAAGAGACCCAGTACTTC
>NA|TRBV4-2|TRBD1|TRBJ2-5
CASSQGGQGGLQETQYF
TGTGCCAGCAGCCAAGGGGGACAGGGGGGACTCCAAGAGACCCAGTACTTC
>NA|TRBV4-2|NA|TRBJ2-5
CASSLGGGGVYETQYF
TGTGCCAGCAGCCTTGGAGGAGGAGGGGTTTACGAGACCCAGTACTTC